This T cell receptor beta chain was documented in a study of CD8 T cells in ankylosing spondylitis. There are many counts of this clonotype. TCRdb fed the 5' RACE reads into MiXCR, producing one record per CDR3 protein. Among 200,000 to 300,000 distinct CDR3 sequences, approximately 9% were seen once, and the ten largest hold nearly 7%. This CDR3 has 13 residues. The V end lost 3 bases, the J end lost 4 bases, and 12 bases lay between the germline ends. Germline V gene lookup returns CDR1 DFQATT and CDR2 SNEGSKA (reference sequence). The rearrangement links TRBV20-1 to TRBJ1-2; D is unclear. Input material: blood, either unsorted or a sorted T cell fraction (not recorded which). This TCR was sampled from a male donor with ankylosing spondylitis or in good health (not recorded which). The CDR3 is CSASDPGSYGYTF. The DNA of the CDR3 is TGCAGTGCTAGTGATCCAGGCAGCTATGGCTACACCTTC.